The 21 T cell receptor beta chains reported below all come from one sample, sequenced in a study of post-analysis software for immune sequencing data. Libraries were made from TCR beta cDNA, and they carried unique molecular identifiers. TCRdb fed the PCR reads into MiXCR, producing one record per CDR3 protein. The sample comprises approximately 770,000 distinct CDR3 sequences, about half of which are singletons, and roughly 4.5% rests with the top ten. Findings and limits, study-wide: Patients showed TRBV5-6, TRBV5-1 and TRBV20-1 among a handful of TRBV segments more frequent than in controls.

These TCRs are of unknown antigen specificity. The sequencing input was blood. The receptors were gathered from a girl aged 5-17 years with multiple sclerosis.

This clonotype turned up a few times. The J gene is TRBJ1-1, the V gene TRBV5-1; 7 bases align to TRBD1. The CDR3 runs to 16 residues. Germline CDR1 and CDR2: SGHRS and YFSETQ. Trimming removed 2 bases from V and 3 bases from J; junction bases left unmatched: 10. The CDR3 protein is CASSFPRQGDHTEAFF. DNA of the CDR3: TGCGCCAGCAGCTTCCCTCGACAGGGTGACCACACTGAAGCTTTCTTT.

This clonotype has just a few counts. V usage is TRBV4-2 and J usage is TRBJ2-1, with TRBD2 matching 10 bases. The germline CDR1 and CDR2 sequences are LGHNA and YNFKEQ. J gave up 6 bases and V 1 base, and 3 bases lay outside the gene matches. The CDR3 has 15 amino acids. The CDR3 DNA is TGTGCCAGCAGCCAAGGGGCTAGCGGGAGCAATGAGCAGTTCTTC. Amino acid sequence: CASSQGASGSNEQFF.

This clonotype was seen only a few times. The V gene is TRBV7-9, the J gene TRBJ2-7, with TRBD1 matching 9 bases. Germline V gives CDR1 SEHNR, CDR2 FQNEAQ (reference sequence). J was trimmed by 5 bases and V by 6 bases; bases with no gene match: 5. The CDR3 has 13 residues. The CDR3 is CASSGTGLHEQYF. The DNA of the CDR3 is TGTGCCAGCAGTGGGACAGGGCTCCACGAGCAGTACTTC.

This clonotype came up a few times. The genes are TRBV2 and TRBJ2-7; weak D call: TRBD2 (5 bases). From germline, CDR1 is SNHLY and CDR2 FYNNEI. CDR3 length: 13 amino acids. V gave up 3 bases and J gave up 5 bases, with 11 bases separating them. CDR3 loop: CASSDPGRDEQYF. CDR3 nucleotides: TGTGCCAGCAGTGATCCGGGAAGGGACGAGCAGTACTTC.

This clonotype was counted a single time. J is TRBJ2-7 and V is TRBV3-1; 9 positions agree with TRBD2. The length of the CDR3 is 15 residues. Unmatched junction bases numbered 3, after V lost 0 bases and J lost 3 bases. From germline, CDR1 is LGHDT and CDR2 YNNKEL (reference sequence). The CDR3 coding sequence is TGTGCCAGCAGCCAAGATGGGACTAGCTTCTACGAGCAGTACTTC. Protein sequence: CASSQDGTSFYEQYF.

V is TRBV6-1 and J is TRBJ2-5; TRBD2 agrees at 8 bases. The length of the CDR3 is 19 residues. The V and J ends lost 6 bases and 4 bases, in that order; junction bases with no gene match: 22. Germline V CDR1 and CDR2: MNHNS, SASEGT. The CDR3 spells CASSPGGSGIRYLRETQYF. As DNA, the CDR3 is TGTGCCAGCAGCCCGGGAGGTAGCGGGATCCGGTATCTCCGAGAGACCCAGTACTTC.

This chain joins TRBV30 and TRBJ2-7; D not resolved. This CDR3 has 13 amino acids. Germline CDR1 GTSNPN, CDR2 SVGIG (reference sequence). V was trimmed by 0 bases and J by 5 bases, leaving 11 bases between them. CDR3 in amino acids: CAWSVLVYDEQYF. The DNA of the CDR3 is TGTGCCTGGAGTGTCCTGGTCTACGACGAGCAGTACTTC.

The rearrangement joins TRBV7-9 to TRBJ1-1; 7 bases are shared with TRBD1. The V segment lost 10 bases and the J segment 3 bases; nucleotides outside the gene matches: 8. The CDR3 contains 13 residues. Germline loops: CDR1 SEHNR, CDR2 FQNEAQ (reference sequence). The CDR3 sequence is CANLKQGDTEAFF. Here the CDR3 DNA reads TGTGCCAACTTAAAGCAGGGGGACACTGAAGCTTTCTTT.

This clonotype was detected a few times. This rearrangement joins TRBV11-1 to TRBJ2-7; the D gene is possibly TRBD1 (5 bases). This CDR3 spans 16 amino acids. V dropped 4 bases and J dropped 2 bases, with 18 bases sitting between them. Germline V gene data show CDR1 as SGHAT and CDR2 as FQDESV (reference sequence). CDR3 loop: CASSSTLQGNPYEQYF. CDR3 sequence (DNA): TGTGCCAGCAGCTCTACACTCCAGGGAAATCCCTACGAGCAGTACTTC.

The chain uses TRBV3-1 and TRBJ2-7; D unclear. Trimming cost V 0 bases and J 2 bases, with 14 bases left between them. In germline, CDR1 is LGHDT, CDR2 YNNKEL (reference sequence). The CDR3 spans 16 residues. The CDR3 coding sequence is TGTGCCAGCAGCCAAGAAGCAAGCCCAGAGCCCTACGAGCAGTACTTC. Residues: CASSQEASPEPYEQYF.

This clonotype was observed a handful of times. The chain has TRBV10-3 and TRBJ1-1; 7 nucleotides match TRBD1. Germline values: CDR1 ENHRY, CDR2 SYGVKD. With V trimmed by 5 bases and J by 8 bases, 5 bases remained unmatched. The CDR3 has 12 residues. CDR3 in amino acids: CAISNTGEEAFF. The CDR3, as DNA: TGTGCCATCAGTAACACAGGGGAAGAAGCTTTCTTT.

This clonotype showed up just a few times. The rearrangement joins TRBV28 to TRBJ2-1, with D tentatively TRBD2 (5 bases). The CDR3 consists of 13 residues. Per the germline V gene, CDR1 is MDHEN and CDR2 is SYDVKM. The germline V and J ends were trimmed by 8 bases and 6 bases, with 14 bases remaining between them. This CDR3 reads CASGPRGSNEQFF. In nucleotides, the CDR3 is TGTGCCAGCGGGCCTCGAGGGAGCAATGAGCAGTTCTTC.

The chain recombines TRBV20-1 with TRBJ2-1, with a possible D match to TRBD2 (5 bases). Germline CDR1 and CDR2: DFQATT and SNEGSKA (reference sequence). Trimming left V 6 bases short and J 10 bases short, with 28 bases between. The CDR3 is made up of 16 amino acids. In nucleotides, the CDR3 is TGCAGTGCACCCCATTGGAGGAGCCTCCCCCGGGAAGAGCAGTTCTTC. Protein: CSAPHWRSLPREEQFF.

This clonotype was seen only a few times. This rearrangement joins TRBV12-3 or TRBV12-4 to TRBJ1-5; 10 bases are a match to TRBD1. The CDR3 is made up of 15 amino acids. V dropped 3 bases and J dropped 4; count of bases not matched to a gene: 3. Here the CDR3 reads CASSFGQGGNQPQHF. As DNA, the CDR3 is TGTGCCAGCAGTTTCGGACAGGGGGGTAATCAGCCCCAGCATTTT.

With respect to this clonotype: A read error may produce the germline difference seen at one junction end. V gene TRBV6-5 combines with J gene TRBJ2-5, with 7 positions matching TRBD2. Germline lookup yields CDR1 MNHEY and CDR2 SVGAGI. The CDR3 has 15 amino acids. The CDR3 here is CASSPTSRLQEAQYF. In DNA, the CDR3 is TGTGCCAGCAGTCCGACTAGCAGACTCCAAGAGGCCCAGTACTTC.

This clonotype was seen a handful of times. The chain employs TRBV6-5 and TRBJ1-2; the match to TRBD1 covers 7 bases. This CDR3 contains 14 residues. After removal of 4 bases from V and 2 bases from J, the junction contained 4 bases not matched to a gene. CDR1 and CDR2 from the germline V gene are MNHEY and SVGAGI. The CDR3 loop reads CASSLGTENYGYTF. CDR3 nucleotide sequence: TGTGCCAGCAGTTTGGGGACAGAAAACTATGGCTACACCTTC.

CDR3 sequence reads: CASSVSWGSYEQYF. The CDR3 DNA sequence: TGTGCCAGCAGCGTATCTTGGGGGTCCTACGAGCAGTACTTC. V is TRBV9 and J is TRBJ2-4; D is possibly TRBD1 or TRBD2 (5 bases each). The J call may be faulty, since TRBJ2-7 better matches the DNA end. The CDR3 has 14 residues. Germline lookup yields CDR1 SGDLS and CDR2 YYNGEE.

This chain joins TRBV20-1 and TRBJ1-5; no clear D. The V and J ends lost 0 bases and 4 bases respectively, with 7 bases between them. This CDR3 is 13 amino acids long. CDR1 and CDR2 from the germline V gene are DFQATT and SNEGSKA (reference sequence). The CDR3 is CSARDGGNQPQHF. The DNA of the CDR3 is TGCAGTGCTAGAGATGGCGGGAATCAGCCCCAGCATTTT.

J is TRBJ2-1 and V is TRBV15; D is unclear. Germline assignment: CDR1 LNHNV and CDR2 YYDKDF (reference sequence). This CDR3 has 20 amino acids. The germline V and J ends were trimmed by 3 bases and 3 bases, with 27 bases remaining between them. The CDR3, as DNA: TGTGCCACCAGCAGTCTAGGCACCTCTCTCCCCAACCCCAACTACAATGAGCAGTTCTTC. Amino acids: CATSSLGTSLPNPNYNEQFF. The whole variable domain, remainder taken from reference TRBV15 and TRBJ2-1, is DAMVIQNPRYQVTQFGKPVTLSCSQTLNHNVMYWYQQKSSQAPKLLFHYYDKDFNNEADTPDNFQSRRPNTSFCFLDIRSPGLGDTAMYLCATSSLGTSLPNPNYNEQFFGPGTRLTVL.

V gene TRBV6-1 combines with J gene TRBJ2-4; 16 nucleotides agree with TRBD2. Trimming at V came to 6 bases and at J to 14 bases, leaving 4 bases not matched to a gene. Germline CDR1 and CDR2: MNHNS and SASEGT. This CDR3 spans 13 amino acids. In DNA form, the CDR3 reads TGTGCCAGCAGCAGGGGACTAGCGGGAGGGAAGTACTTC. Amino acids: CASSRGLAGGKYF.

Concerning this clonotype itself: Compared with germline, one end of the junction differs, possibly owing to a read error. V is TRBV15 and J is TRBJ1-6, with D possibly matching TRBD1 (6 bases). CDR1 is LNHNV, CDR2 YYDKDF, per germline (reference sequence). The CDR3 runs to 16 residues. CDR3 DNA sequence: TGTGCCGCCAGCAGATTGGTTACAGGGCATAATTCACCCCTCCACTTT. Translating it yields CAASRLVTGHNSPLHF.